Shown below are 19 T cell receptor beta chains from a single sample sequenced in a study of cytomegalovirus exposure and HLA in healthy donors. Primers included in the PCR were 60 Vbeta and 13 Jbeta primers. Profiled with immunoSEQ multiplex PCR; TCRdb holds only in-frame clones, not every one. The sample shows 200,000 or so clones, and around 0.7% sits with its ten largest clones. The sequencing sample was made of PBMCs. The source is a boy aged 5 to 17 in good health and CMV-seronegative.

Concerning this clone: The sample has other DNA sequences that encode this CDR3 too. The chain carries TRBV6-6 and TRBJ2-7; 9 nucleotides agree with TRBD1. This CDR3 has 12 residues. Looked up from germline, CDR1 is MNHNY and CDR2 is SVGAGI (reference sequence). V was clipped by 7 bases and J by 4 bases; unmatched bases: 2. The CDR3: CASTTGGYEQYF. CDR3 DNA: TGTGCCAGCACGACAGGGGGGTACGAGCAGTACTTC.

The CDR3 DNA is TGTGCCAGCAGCTTAGCCGGGACAACGAACACTGAAGCTTTCTTT. Translating gives CASSLAGTTNTEAFF. The chain joins TRBV5-4 to TRBJ1-1; perhaps TRBD1 as D (6 bases). CDR3 length: 15 residues. Germline lookup yields CDR1 SGHNT and CDR2 YYREEE (reference sequence). Trimming took 2 bases from V and 1 from J, leaving 12 bases between them.

This chain links TRBV7-2 with TRBJ2-1; D possibly corresponds to TRBD2 (5 bases). The V end was cut by 5 bases, the J end by 5 bases, with 13 bases between. This CDR3 spans 14 amino acids. Germline CDR1 and CDR2: SGHTA and FQGNSA. The chain's CDR3 is CASSRPGTHNEQFF. In DNA form, the CDR3 reads TGTGCCAGCAGCCGCCCGGGAACCCACAATGAGCAGTTCTTC.

The chain employs TRBV13 and TRBJ1-1; D gene ambiguous. CDR3 size: 13 residues. The ends were cut back, 5 bases at V and 5 bases at J, with 12 bases in the middle. Germline CDR1 reads PRHDT; CDR2 reads FYEKMQ (reference sequence). The DNA of the CDR3 is TGTGCCAGCAGCGCAGGACTGGGAACTGAAGCTTTCTTT. Protein sequence: CASSAGLGTEAFF.

This rearrangement joins TRBV28 to TRBJ2-7, with a possible D match to TRBD2 (5 bases). CDR3 length: 14 amino acids. Germline assignment: CDR1 MDHEN and CDR2 SYDVKM. Trimming stripped 6 bases from V and 4 bases from J, with 16 bases between. CDR3 in amino acids: CASRILGGRYEQYF. CDR3 coding DNA: TGTGCCAGCAGAATACTAGGAGGAAGATACGAGCAGTACTTC.

The CDR3 spells CASSFVTGGDTQYF. CDR3 nucleotide sequence: TGTGCCAGCAGCTTCGTTACAGGGGGAGATACGCAGTATTTT. The rearrangement uses TRBV7-9 and TRBJ2-3, with 8 bases fitting TRBD1. This CDR3 region has 14 residues. CDR1 is SEHNR, CDR2 FQNEAQ, per germline (reference sequence). V was pared by 3 bases and J by 5 bases, with 4 bases of the junction left unmatched.

The chain employs TRBV7-3 and TRBJ2-5; D is possibly TRBD2 (5 bases). Germline assignment: CDR1 SGHTA and CDR2 FQGTGA. The CDR3 has 14 amino acids. Trimming shortened V by 5 bases and J by 4 bases, and 14 bases separated the two germline ends. The CDR3 loop is CASSPLASGETQYF. In DNA form, the CDR3 reads TGTGCCAGCAGCCCGCTGGCCAGCGGAGAGACCCAGTACTTC.

The V call is TRBV5-1, the J call TRBJ2-3; 13 bases map to TRBD2. The V segment lost 4 bases and the J segment 0 bases; nucleotides outside the gene matches: 5. Germline loops: CDR1 SGHRS, CDR2 YFSETQ. This CDR3 is 17 amino acids long. CDR3 in DNA: TGCGCCAGCAGCGCCGGACTAGCGGGGGCTAGCACAGATACGCAGTATTTT. This translates into CASSAGLAGASTDTQYF.

The rearrangement joins TRBV6-5 to TRBJ2-2; D may be TRBD1 (6 bases). The V end lost 7 bases, the J end lost 2 bases, and 14 bases lay between the germline ends. The CDR3 consists of 15 residues. Germline V lookup: CDR1 MNHEY, CDR2 SVGAGI. The DNA for the CDR3 is TGTGCCAGCACCGTTACAGGGAGAAACACCGGGGAGCTGTTTTTT. This gives the protein CASTVTGRNTGELFF.

The V and J genes are TRBV4-3 and TRBJ2-1; TRBD2 agrees at 13 bases. The germline gives CDR1 LGHNA, CDR2 YSLEER. V dropped 6 bases and J dropped 8; count of bases not matched to a gene: 7. The CDR3 is 15 amino acids. The DNA for the CDR3 is TGCGCCAGCAGTCGTACTAGCGGGGGGGCTCATGAGCAGTTCTTC. Its translation: CASSRTSGGAHEQFF.

V and J are TRBV5-1 and TRBJ2-7; TRBD1 matches at 7 bases. V gave up 5 bases and J gave up 5 bases; unmatched junction bases: 7. Germline V lookup: CDR1 SGHRS, CDR2 YFSETQ. The CDR3 is 13 residues long. CDR3 DNA: TGCGCCAGCAGAGACAGGGAAGAAAACGAGCAGTACTTC. Translating it yields CASRDREENEQYF.

The J gene is TRBJ2-3, the V gene TRBV6-4; TRBD2 matches 8 bases. This CDR3 spans 16 amino acids. V was clipped by 5 bases and J by 2 bases; unmatched bases: 9. Germline V gene data show CDR1 as MRHNA and CDR2 as SNTAGT. The CDR3 nucleotides are TGTGCCAGCAGTCTCACCAGCGGGGGAAACACAGATACGCAGTATTTT. Its protein product is CASSLTSGGNTDTQYF.

The chain is built from TRBV19 and TRBJ2-2; TRBD2 agrees at 7 bases. CDR1 and CDR2 from the germline V gene are LNHDA and SQIVND (reference sequence). The CDR3 has 14 amino acids. Trimming cost V 10 bases and J 1 base; bases outside gene matches: 6. The CDR3 loop reads CATERGQNTGELFF. The CDR3 DNA is TGTGCCACCGAGCGGGGCCAGAACACCGGGGAGCTGTTTTTT.

The gene calls are TRBV6-5 and TRBJ2-1; 13 nucleotides line up with TRBD2. V lost 4 bases and J lost 9; bases outside the gene matches: 9. Germline CDR1 MNHEY, CDR2 SVGAGI. The CDR3 consists of 16 residues. CDR3 protein: CASSLKGLAGAGEQFF. DNA for the CDR3: TGTGCCAGCAGTTTGAAAGGACTAGCGGGGGCCGGTGAGCAGTTCTTC.

This chain connects TRBV5-1 to TRBJ2-7; D is possibly TRBD2 (5 bases). V gave up 0 bases and J gave up 3 bases, with 13 bases separating them. Germline V gene lookup returns CDR1 SGHRS and CDR2 YFSETQ. This CDR3 region has 15 residues. The CDR3 sequence is CASSLARVEGYEQYF. In DNA, the CDR3 is TGCGCCAGCAGCTTGGCGAGGGTAGAGGGCTACGAGCAGTACTTC.

This sequence joins TRBV6-1 and TRBJ1-3, with D uncertain. From germline, CDR1 is MNHNS and CDR2 SASEGT. V dropped 3 bases and J dropped 4 bases, with 10 bases sitting between them. The CDR3 loop spans 14 amino acids. The CDR3 here is CASSEVLLGNTIYF. CDR3 DNA sequence: TGTGCCAGCAGTGAGGTCCTATTAGGAAACACCATATATTTT.

J is TRBJ2-7 and V is TRBV11-2; D is possibly TRBD2 (7 bases). CDR3 length: 15 amino acids. CDR1 and CDR2 (germline): SGHAT, FQNNGV. Trimming shortened V by 4 bases and J by 3 bases, and 16 bases separated the two germline ends. In DNA, the CDR3 is TGTGCCAGCAGCTCCCAAGGGGGGGCCATCTACGAGCAGTACTTC. Its protein product is CASSSQGGAIYEQYF.

This chain joins TRBV11-2 and TRBJ1-1; the match to TRBD1 covers 8 bases. Unmatched junction bases numbered 13, after V lost 5 bases and J lost 5 bases. Germline-derived CDR1 and CDR2 are SGHAT and FQNNGV. The CDR3 extends over 16 amino acids. CDR3 in DNA: TGTGCCAGCAGCCGAAGACCTCGACAGGGGCAAACTGAAGCTTTCTTT. Residues: CASSRRPRQGQTEAFF.

Points on this clone: This CDR3 is also generated by other DNA sequences in the sample. The V gene is TRBV7-6, the J gene TRBJ2-7, with 9 bases fitting TRBD1. J gave up 4 bases and V 5 bases, and 6 bases lay outside the gene matches. From germline, CDR1 is SGHVS and CDR2 FNYEAQ. This CDR3 has 14 amino acids. CDR3 sequence: CASSTPGQGYEQYF. In DNA, the CDR3 is TGTGCCAGCAGCACCCCGGGACAGGGTTACGAGCAGTACTTC.